This note documents a single T cell receptor (beta chain) sequence. It lacks a known antigen. No base quality information exists; no much larger clone differs at one position. At study entry, adolescents were screened for latent tuberculosis infection using a tuberculin skin test and the QuantiFERON-TB GOLD In-Tube IGRA. Immunosequencing was performed on unsorted cryopreserved PBMC and covered roughly 100,000 T cells per clinical donor on average. Eleven high schools in the Worcester region of the Western Cape, South Africa, served as enrollment sites for adolescents aged 12 to 18 years. Some 10 adolescents infected with M. tuberculosis and around ten uninfected adolescents were chosen and matched for age and sex. PBMC from adolescents were isolated by density centrifugation from freshly drawn heparinized blood and were then cryopreserved. Looking up the germline V gene yields CDR1 MNHEY and CDR2 SVGAGI. Reading from cysteine to phenylalanine, the CDR3 counts 15 amino acids. The sequence is cut down to CDR3 DNA, 45 bases in frame from base 1. The germline V end is reduced by 4 bases and the J end by 1 base; junction bases left unmatched: 3.

TCR libraries were generated with the immunoSEQ multiplex PCR assay, using TCR-beta and/or TCR-alpha/delta assays for each sample. The Illumina high-throughput platform was used to sequence the amplified TCR libraries. The authors' pipeline ran thus. Clustering and dimensionality reduction were performed using pairwise TCRdist distances among GMM-specific receptors from ex vivo sorted or in vitro expanded T cells. The score assigned to each clinical repertoire was mean NN-distance, meaning the average TCRdist to the nearest 10% of tetramer-positive reference sequences. GEM TCR motif frequency was computed as the fraction of unique TCRs matching known GEM sequences by V/J usage and CDR3 length. Linear discriminant analysis with leave-one-out cross-validation, implemented in scikit-learn, was used to classify active tuberculosis. TCRdb took over this immuneACCESS table, retaining in-frame rearrangements with V and J assigned. Such tables are incomplete; in checked studies, under half of the missing clones stem from an unresolved V gene, and the remainder is unexplained. The DNA was the basis for D and trimming; V, J and clone size are from that table. Present in this sample are about 33,000 clones, roughly 95% of which were seen just once. The top ten hold 2.4% of the sample.

This entry belongs to a study of T cells in tuberculosis (dated by TCRdb to 2016 to 2019). Describing the broader study: The study combined CD1B tetramers and high-throughput TCR immunosequencing to characterize T cells specific for the mycobacterial lipid antigen glucose monomycolate (GMM). A South African clinical cohort compared IGRA-negative adolescents, IGRA-positive adolescents with latent tuberculosis and adults with active tuberculosis, roughly 9 per group.

Results the study describes overall, beyond this receptor: With the diverse GMM-specific repertoire as input, a classifier achieved 87% accuracy (AUROC around 0.88), whereas GEM motif frequencies as input gave around 70% accuracy. Which clinical samples got chosen depended on the availability of cryopreserved specimens, and the active tuberculosis cases were adults, whereas the controls were adolescents. Compared with IGRA-negative controls, TCR-alpha repertoires from active tuberculosis had smaller mean NN-distances to GMM-specific TCRs, which suggests that these TCRs underwent clonal expansion. The smaller NN-distances were partly driven by shorter CDR3-alpha lengths in active tuberculosis patients, and the difference for TCR-beta did not reach statistical significance.

The sequence came from a donor aged 10 to 29 with latent tuberculosis or without tuberculosis infection. Sequenced material: PBMCs. Recombination linked TRBV6-5 to TRBJ2-5, with 10 central nucleotides matching TRBD2. CDR3 sequence: CASSSLAGAQETQYF. The nucleotide sequence is given as TGTGCCAGCAGTTCTCTAGCGGGGGCCCAAGAGACCCAGTACTTC.